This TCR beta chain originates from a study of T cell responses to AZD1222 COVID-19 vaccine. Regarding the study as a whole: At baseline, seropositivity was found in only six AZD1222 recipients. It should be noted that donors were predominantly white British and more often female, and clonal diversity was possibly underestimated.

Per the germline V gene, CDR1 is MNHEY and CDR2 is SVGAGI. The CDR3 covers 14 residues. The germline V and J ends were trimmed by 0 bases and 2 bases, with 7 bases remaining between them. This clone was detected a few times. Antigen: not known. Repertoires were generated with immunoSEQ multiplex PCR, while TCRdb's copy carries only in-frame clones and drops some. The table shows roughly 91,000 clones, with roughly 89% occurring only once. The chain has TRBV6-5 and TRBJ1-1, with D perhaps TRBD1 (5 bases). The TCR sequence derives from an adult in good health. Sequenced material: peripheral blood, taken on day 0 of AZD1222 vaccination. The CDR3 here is CASSYSRGNTEAFF. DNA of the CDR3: TGTGCCAGCAGTTACTCGAGGGGAAACACTGAAGCTTTCTTT.